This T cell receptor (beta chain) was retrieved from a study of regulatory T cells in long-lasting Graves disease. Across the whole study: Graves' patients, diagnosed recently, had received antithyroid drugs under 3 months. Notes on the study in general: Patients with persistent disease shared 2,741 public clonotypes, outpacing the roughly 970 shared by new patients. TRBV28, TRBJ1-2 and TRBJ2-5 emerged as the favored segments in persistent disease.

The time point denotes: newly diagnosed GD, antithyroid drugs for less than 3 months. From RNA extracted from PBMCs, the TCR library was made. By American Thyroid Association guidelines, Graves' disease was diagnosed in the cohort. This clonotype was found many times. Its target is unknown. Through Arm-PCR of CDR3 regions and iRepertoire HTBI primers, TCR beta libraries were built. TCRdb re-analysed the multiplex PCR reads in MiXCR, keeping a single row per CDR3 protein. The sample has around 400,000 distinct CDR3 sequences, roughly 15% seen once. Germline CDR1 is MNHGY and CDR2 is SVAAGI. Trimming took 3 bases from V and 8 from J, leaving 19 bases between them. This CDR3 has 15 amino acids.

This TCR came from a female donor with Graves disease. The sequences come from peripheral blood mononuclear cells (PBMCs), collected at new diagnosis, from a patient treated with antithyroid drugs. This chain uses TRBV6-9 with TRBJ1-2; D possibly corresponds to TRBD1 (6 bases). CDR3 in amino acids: CASSYTQGRVMGYTF. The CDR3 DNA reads TGTGCCAGCAGTTACACGCAGGGGAGGGTCATGGGCTACACCTTC.